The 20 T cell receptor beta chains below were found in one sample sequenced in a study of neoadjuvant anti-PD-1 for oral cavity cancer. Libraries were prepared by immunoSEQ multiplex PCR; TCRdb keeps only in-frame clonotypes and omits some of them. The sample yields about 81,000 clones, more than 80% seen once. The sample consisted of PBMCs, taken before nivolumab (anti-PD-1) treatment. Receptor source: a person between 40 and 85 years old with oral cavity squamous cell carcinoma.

The CDR3 nucleotides read TGTGCCAGCAGCTCGCCGCCTGGGACACAGGGTAACTCTGGAAACACCATATATTTT. Translation: CASSSPPGTQGNSGNTIYF. The genes are TRBV28 and TRBJ1-3; possible D gene TRBD1, 6 bases. The germline gives CDR1 MDHEN, CDR2 SYDVKM. The CDR3 runs to 19 residues. Trimming removed 6 bases at V and 0 bases at J, with 24 bases between.

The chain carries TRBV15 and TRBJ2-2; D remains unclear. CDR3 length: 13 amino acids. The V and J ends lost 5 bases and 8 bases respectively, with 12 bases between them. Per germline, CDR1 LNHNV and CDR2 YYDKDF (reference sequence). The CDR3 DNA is TGTGCCACCAGCCTGGGCCCTCCGGGGGAGCTGTTTTTT. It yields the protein CATSLGPPGELFF.

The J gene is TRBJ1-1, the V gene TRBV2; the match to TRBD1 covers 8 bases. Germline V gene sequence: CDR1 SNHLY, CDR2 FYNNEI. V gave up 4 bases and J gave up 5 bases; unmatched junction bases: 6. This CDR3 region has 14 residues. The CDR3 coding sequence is TGTGCCAGCAGTGCAGGGGGCTCGGGGACTGAAGCTTTCTTT. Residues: CASSAGGSGTEAFF. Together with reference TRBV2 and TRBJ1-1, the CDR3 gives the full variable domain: EPEVTQTPSHQVTQMGQEVILRCVPISNHLYFYWYRQILGQKVEFLVSFYNNEISEKSEIFDDQFSVERPDGSNFTLKIRSTKLEDSAMYFCASSAGGSGTEAFFGQGTRLTVV.

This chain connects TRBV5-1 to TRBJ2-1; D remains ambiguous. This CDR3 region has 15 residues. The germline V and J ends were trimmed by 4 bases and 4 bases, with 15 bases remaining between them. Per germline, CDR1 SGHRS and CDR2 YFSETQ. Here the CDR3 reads CASSGRVHPYNEQFF. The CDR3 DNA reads TGCGCCAGCAGCGGCCGGGTTCACCCTTACAATGAGCAGTTCTTC.

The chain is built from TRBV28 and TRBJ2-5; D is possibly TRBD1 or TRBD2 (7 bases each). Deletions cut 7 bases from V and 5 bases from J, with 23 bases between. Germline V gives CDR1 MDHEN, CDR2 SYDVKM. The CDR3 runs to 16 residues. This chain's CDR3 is CASNRDSDPRGETQYF. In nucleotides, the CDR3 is TGTGCCAGCAACCGGGACAGTGACCCGCGGGGGGAGACCCAGTACTTC.

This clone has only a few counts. In DNA, the CDR3 is TGCAGCGTTGATCTTCCGAACTATGGCTACACCTTC. Amino acid sequence: CSVDLPNYGYTF. This chain links TRBV29-1 with TRBJ1-2; D gene ambiguous. The V gene's germline CDR1 is SQVTM and CDR2 ANQGSEA. CDR3 size: 12 residues. Trimming shortened V by 3 bases and J by 2 bases, and 7 bases separated the two germline ends.

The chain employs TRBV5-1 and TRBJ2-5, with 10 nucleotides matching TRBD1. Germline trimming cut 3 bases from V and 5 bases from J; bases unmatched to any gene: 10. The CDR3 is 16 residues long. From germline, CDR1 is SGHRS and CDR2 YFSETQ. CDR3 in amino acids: CASSSGTGVGGETQYF. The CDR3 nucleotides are TGCGCCAGCAGCTCCGGGACAGGGGTCGGGGGCGAGACCCAGTACTTC. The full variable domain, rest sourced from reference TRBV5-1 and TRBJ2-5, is KAGVTQTPRYLIKTRGQQVTLSCSPISGHRSVSWYQQTPGQGLQFLFEYFSETQRNKGNFPGRFSGRQFSNSRSEMNVSTLELGDSALYLCASSSGTGVGGETQYFGPGTRLLVL.

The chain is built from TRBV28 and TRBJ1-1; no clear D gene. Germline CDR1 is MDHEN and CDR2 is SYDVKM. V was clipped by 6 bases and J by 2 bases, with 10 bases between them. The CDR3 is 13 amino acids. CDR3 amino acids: CASSHPRNTEAFF. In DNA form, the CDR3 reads TGTGCCAGCAGCCATCCCCGAAACACTGAAGCTTTCTTT.

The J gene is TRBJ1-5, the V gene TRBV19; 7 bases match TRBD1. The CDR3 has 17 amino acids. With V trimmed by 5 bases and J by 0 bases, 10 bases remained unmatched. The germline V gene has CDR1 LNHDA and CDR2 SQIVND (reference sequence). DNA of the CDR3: TGTGCCAGTAGTGGAGGGGGCTCTGGAATTAGCAATCAGCCCCAGCATTTT. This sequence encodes CASSGGGSGISNQPQHF.

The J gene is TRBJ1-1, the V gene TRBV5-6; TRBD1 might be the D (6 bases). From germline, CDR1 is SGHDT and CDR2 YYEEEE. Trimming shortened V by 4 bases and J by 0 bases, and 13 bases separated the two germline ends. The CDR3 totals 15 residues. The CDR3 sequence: CASSNWDTLNTEAFF. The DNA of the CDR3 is TGTGCCAGCAGCAATTGGGACACACTGAACACTGAAGCTTTCTTT. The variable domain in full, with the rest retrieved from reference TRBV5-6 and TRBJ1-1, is DAGVTQSPTHLIKTRGQQVTLRCSPKSGHDTVSWYQQALGQGPQFIFQYYEEEERQRGNFPDRFSGHQFPNYSSELNVNALLLGDSALYLCASSNWDTLNTEAFFGQGTRLTVV.

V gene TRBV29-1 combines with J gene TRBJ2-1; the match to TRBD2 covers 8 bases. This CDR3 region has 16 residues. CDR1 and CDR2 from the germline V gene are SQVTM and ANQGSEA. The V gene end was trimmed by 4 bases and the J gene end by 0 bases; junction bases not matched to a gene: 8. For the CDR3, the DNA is TGCAGCGTTGGGGGACTAGGCCTTAGCTCCTACAATGAGCAGTTCTTC. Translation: CSVGGLGLSSYNEQFF.

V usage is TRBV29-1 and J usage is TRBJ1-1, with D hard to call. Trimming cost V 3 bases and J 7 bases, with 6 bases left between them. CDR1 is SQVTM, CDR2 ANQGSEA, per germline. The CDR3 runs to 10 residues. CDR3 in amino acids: CSVDGYEAFF. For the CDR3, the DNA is TGCAGCGTTGATGGTTATGAAGCTTTCTTT.

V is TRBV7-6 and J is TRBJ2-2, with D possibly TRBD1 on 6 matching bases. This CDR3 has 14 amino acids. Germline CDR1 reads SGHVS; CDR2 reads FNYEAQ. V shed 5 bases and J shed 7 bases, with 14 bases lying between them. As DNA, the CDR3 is TGTGCCAGCAGCCCAGTGGCCAGGGGCGGGGAGCTGTTTTTT. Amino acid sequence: CASSPVARGGELFF.

CDR3 in amino acids: CASSSNTGELFF. The CDR3 region has the DNA TGTGCCAGCAGCTCGAACACCGGGGAGCTGTTTTTT. V and J are TRBV6-5 and TRBJ2-2; unclear D gene. Germline CDR1 reads MNHEY; CDR2 reads SVGAGI. The CDR3 totals 12 residues. V gave up 6 bases and J gave up 0 bases, with 2 bases separating them.

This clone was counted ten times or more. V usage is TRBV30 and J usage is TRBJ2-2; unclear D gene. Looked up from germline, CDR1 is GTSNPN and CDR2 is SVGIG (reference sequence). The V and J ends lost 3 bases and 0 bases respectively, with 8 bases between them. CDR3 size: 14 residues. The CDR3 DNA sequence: TGTGCCTGGAGGCCAGCCCCGAACACCGGGGAGCTGTTTTTT. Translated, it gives CAWRPAPNTGELFF.

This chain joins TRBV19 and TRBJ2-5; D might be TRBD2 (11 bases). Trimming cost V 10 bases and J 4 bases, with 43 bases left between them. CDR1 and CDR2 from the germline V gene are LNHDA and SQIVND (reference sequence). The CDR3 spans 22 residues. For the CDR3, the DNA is TGTGCCACCTTACCCCCGACAGGGGGCAGGCCTAGCGGGAGGCCCCTATCAGAGACCCAGTACTTC. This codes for CATLPPTGGRPSGRPLSETQYF.

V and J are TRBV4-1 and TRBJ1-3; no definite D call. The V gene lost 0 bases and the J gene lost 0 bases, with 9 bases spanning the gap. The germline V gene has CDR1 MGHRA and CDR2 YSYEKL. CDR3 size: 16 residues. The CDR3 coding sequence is TGCGCCAGCAGCCAAGAAATGGGAAACTCTGGAAACACCATATATTTT. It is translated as CASSQEMGNSGNTIYF.

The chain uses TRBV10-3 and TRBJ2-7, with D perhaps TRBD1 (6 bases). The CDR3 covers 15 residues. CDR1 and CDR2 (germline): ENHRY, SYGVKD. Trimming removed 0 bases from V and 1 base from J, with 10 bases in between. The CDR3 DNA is TGTGCCATCAGTGAGTCCCGACAGGCATCCTACGAGCAGTACTTC. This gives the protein CAISESRQASYEQYF.

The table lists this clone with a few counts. CDR3 bases: TGTGCCAGCAGCCCTCTTGCCCCGGGACAGATGGAAAGTGGCTACACCTTC. Amino acid sequence: CASSPLAPGQMESGYTF. The rearrangement joins TRBV28 to TRBJ1-2; 7 bases map to TRBD1. Germline CDR1 reads MDHEN; CDR2 reads SYDVKM. Trimming cost V 6 bases and J 7 bases; bases outside gene matches: 20. The CDR3 covers 17 residues.

The CDR3 region has the DNA TGTGCCAGCAGCCCAGGGTGGGTAGTGAACACTGAAGCTTTCTTT. It translates to CASSPGWVVNTEAFF. The chain couples TRBV7-9 to TRBJ1-1; maybe TRBD1 (5 bases). V lost 5 bases and J lost 0, with 13 bases in between. Germline CDR1 is SEHNR and CDR2 is FQNEAQ (reference sequence). This CDR3 spans 15 amino acids. The full variable domain, in which reference TRBV7-9 and TRBJ1-1 provide the parts outside the CDR3, is DTGVSQNPRHKITKRGQNVTFRCDPISEHNRLYWYRQTLGQGPEFLTYFQNEAQLEKSRLLSDRFSAERPKGSFSTLEIQRTEQGDSAMYLCASSPGWVVNTEAFFGQGTRLTVV.